The clone carrying this T cell receptor (beta chain) was picked up a small number of times. This record belongs to a study of Graves' ophthalmopathy and Graves' hyperthyroidism. Recruitment covered hyperthyroidism patients aged 18 to 65 whose new diagnosis was of under 2 months' duration. This CDR3 is built from 12 residues. Germline V gives CDR1 SGHTA, CDR2 FQGNSA. V was shortened by 8 bases and J by 8 bases, with 15 bases between the two germline ends. RNA transcripts yielded amplified TCR beta CDR3 regions. Investigators did first-round RT-PCR with HTBI primers, then second-round multiplex PCR. MiXCR, run by TCRdb on the multiplex PCR reads, gives a single entry per CDR3 protein. Among approximately 540,000 distinct CDR3 sequences listed, less than 45% were seen once.

This sequence was found in an adult man with Graves' hyperthyroidism. The material sequenced was peripheral blood or thyroid tissue (not recorded which). V is TRBV7-2 and J is TRBJ1-2; no clear D. Here the CDR3 DNA reads TGTGCCAGCGACACCCTTCTGGGCGGCTACACCTTC. This translates into CASDTLLGGYTF.